These 7 T cell receptor beta chains share one sample of origin, sequenced in a study of T cells in Graves' hyperthyroidism and ophthalmopathy. TCR beta CDR3 regions were amplified from RNA. With the HTBI primer set, the TCR CDR3 went through a first round of RT-PCR. TCRdb redid the calling of the multiplex PCR reads with MiXCR, one entry per CDR3 protein. The table lists about 640,000 distinct CDR3 sequences, around 13% of them singletons. Input material: blood. The receptor source for this set is a woman aged 45-60 years with Graves' ophthalmopathy.

This clonotype was observed at least ten times. As DNA, the CDR3 is TGTGCCAGCAGCCAATATTTCCGCACAGATACGCAGTATTTT. Its protein product is CASSQYFRTDTQYF. This chain links TRBV7-3 with TRBJ2-3; no clear D gene. The CDR3 runs 14 residues. V gave up 5 bases and J gave up 1 base, with 10 bases separating them. Germline-derived CDR1 and CDR2 are SGHTA and FQGTGA.

This clonotype has a count of ten or more. The chain has TRBV5-4 and TRBJ2-7; 10 bases match TRBD2. Germline V CDR1 and CDR2: SGHNT, YYREEE (reference sequence). The CDR3 runs to 15 residues. Trimming at V came to 2 bases and at J to 2 bases, leaving 4 bases not matched to a gene. The chain's CDR3 is CASSFTSGTTYEQYF. As DNA, the CDR3 is TGTGCCAGCAGCTTTACTAGCGGGACGACCTACGAGCAGTACTTC.

The table lists this clonotype with many counts. This chain joins TRBV6-1 and TRBJ2-7; 8 positions match TRBD1. This CDR3 has 15 residues. The ends lost 8 bases at V and 3 bases at J; junction bases unmatched: 12. Germline-derived CDR1 and CDR2 are MNHNS and SASEGT. CDR3 bases: TGTGCCAGCCGTCGACAGAGGACAGGGAACTACGAGCAGTACTTC. This encodes CASRRQRTGNYEQYF.

This clonotype was recorded at least ten times. The gene calls are TRBV28 and TRBJ2-2, with unresolved D. The length of the CDR3 is 12 residues. V lost 7 bases and J lost 7, with 10 bases in between. CDR1 MDHEN and CDR2 SYDVKM come from the germline V gene. CDR3 loop: CASKRSGGELFF. The CDR3 DNA sequence: TGTGCCAGCAAACGATCGGGCGGGGAGCTGTTTTTT.

This clonotype was seen at least ten times. The chain has TRBV4-2 and TRBJ2-7, with 9 nucleotides matching TRBD1. Germline V gene data show CDR1 as LGHNA and CDR2 as YNFKEQ. The CDR3 contains 16 residues. V lost 1 base to trimming and J lost 3 bases; unmatched junction nucleotides: 7. The CDR3 DNA is TGTGCCAGCAGCCAAGCTGGAGGGACAGGGCTCTACGAGCAGTACTTC. It codes for CASSQAGGTGLYEQYF.

This clonotype was counted at least ten times. This chain joins TRBV10-3 and TRBJ2-3; 7 nucleotides align to TRBD2. CDR1 is ENHRY and CDR2 is SYGVKD in the germline V gene. This CDR3 comprises 14 residues. J lost 3 bases, V lost 4 bases, and 4 bases had no gene match. The CDR3 loop reads CAISGSSGTDTQYF. CDR3 sequence (DNA): TGTGCCATCAGTGGATCTAGCGGTACAGATACGCAGTATTTT.

This clonotype was recorded at least ten times. This rearrangement joins TRBV12-3 or TRBV12-4 to TRBJ1-6; TRBD1 aligns across 9 bases. V gave up 7 bases and J gave up 7 bases; unmatched junction bases: 5. The CDR3 is 14 amino acids. The CDR3 region has the DNA TGTGCCAGCACCGTGACAGGGGGAAATTCACCCCTCCACTTT. Translated, it gives CASTVTGGNSPLHF.